A single TCR beta chain is shown here with its context. This record comes from a study of metastatic and nonmetastatic thyroid tumors. TCRdb reassembled clones from the PCR reads with MiXCR. The sample has some 9,000 clones; approximately 40% are singletons. This CDR3 contains 15 residues. The germline CDR1 and CDR2 sequences are SGHAT and FQNNGV. Trimming took off 0 bases at V and 4 bases at J, with 11 bases between the two ends. All patients were treatment-naive before thyroid surgery. The sequence was collected from a female donor with papillary thyroid cancer or a benign thyroid nodule (not recorded which). Some clones in this sample may be carry-over from other donors' samples. The chain is built from TRBV11-2 and TRBJ2-3; D perhaps matches TRBD1 (6 bases). Sequences were obtained from tumor tissue. CDR3 sequence: CASSLDRGSADTQYF. CDR3 in DNA: TGTGCCAGCAGCTTAGATAGGGGGAGCGCAGATACGCAGTATTTT. The whole variable domain, filled in from reference TRBV11-2 and TRBJ2-3, reads EAGVAQSPRYKIIEKRQSVAFWCNPISGHATLYWYQQILGQGPKLLIQFQNNGVVDDSQLPKDRFSAERLKGVDSTLKIQPAKLEDSAVYLCASSLDRGSADTQYFGPGTRLTVL.